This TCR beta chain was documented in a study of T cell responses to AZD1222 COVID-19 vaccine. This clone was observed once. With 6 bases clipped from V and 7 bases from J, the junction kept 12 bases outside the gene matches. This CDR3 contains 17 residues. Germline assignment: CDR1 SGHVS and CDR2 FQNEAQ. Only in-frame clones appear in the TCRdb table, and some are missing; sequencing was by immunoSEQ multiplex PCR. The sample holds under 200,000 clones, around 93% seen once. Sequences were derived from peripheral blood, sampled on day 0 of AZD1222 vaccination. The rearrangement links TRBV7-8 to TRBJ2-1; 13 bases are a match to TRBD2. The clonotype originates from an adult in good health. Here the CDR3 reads CASSLKGLAGEGNEQFF. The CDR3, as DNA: TGTGCCAGCAGTCTTAAAGGACTAGCGGGAGAGGGGAATGAGCAGTTCTTC.